The rows below give T cell receptor beta chains drawn from one sample of a study of glioma-infiltrating T cells. MiXCR, applied by TCRdb to the multiplex PCR reads, yields one record per CDR3 protein. The data contain 85,000 to 110,000 distinct CDR3 sequences, 29% of them singletons. Sequencing was carried out using glioma tissue, nonneoplastic brain tissue, or PBMCs (not recorded which). These receptors all stem from a human donor with low-grade glioma or glioblastoma, undergoing nonglioma brain surgery, or in good health (not recorded which). Both conserved end residues are part of each CDR3. Fields, in order: CDR3 protein, CDR3 DNA, clone size, D gene, J gene, V gene. The D gene is left open where the match is weak. Not all rows give a size; the values are once, few, many and, for expanded clones, a class.

CASSLLSAEDTQYF TGTGCCAGCAGCTTATTATCGGCTGAAGATACGCAGTATTTT NA NA TRBJ2-3 TRBV7-3
CSVAGAANTEAFF TGCAGCGTTGCGGGGGCGGCGAACACTGAAGCTTTCTTT few NA TRBJ1-1 TRBV29-1
CSVVRGRSSEAFF TGCAGCGTTGTCCGGGGGAGAAGCTCTGAAGCTTTCTTT NA NA TRBJ1-1 TRBV29-1
CASSSEGYNEQFF TGTGCCAGTAGTTCCGAGGGCTACAATGAGCAGTTCTTC few NA TRBJ2-1 TRBV19
CSVGVGAEAFF TGCAGCGTTGGAGTCGGGGCCGAAGCTTTCTTT NA NA TRBJ1-1 TRBV29-1
CSARDEGTEAFF TGCAGTGCTAGAGATGAAGGGACTGAAGCTTTCTTT many NA TRBJ1-1 TRBV20-1
CASSRQGVMELFF TGTGCCAGCAGCCGACAGGGAGTCATGGAGCTGTTTTTT many TRBD1 TRBJ2-2 TRBV6-1
CASSYRVTGELFF TGTGCCAGCAGTTACCGGGTCACCGGGGAGCTGTTTTTT many NA TRBJ2-2 TRBV6-2/TRBV6-3
CATSRDEDGEQFF TGTGCCACCAGCAGAGATGAAGACGGGGAGCAGTTCTTC many NA TRBJ2-1 TRBV15
CASRPGLSPSGANVLTF TGTGCCAGCAGGCCGGGACTCAGCCCCTCTGGGGCCAACGTCCTGACTTTC NA NA TRBJ2-6 TRBV2
CASSIRGAANQPQHF TGCGCCAGCAGCATTAGAGGGGCCGCTAATCAGCCCCAGCATTTT few NA TRBJ1-5 TRBV5-1
CASSQDLVGGETQYF TGTGCCAGCAGCCAAGATTTGGTGGGGGGCGAGACCCAGTACTTC NA NA TRBJ2-5 TRBV3-1
CASSRDRARELFF TGTGCCAGCAGTCGGGACAGAGCCCGGGAGCTGTTTTTT few TRBD1 TRBJ2-2 TRBV11-1
CASSRLQDTEAFF TGTGCCAGCAGCCGATTACAGGACACTGAAGCTTTCTTT few NA TRBJ1-1 TRBV11-2
CARRSPPEAFF TGTGCCAGAAGGTCCCCCCCCGAGGCTTTCTTT NA NA TRBJ1-1 TRBV12-3/TRBV12-4
CASSSQTGWIQYF TGTGCCAGCAGCTCACAGACAGGGTGGATTCAGTATTTT few TRBD1 TRBJ2-3 TRBV11-3
CASSAPGQAVGTQYF TGTGCCAGCAGTGCACCGGGACAGGCCGTAGGGACCCAGTACTTC many TRBD1 TRBJ2-5 TRBV6-1
CASSNQNYEQYF TGTGCCAGCAGCAATCAGAACTACGAGCAGTACTTC many NA TRBJ2-7 TRBV5-6
CASSFISRGLSTDTQYF TGTGCCAGCAGTTTCATCTCCAGGGGGCTGAGCACAGATACGCAGTATTTT many TRBD1 TRBJ2-3 TRBV27
CASSRDRYEQYF TGTGCCAGCAGCCGAGACAGGTACGAGCAGTACTTC NA NA TRBJ2-7 TRBV11-2
CSTPRAKGSYEQYF TGCAGCACCCCGAGGGCCAAAGGATCCTACGAGCAGTACTTC many NA TRBJ2-7 TRBV20-1
CATTSNGDTEALF TGTGCCACCACTTCGAATGGTGACACTGAAGCTCTCTTT NA NA TRBJ1-1 TRBV24-1
CASRTWGGRRDTDTQYF TGTGCCAGCAGAACATGGGGGGGACGGCGGGACACAGATACGCAGTATTTT many TRBD2 TRBJ2-3 TRBV6-1
CASRLAGEILNEQFF TGTGCCAGCAGACTAGCGGGGGAGATTCTAAATGAGCAGTTCTTC many TRBD2 TRBJ2-1 TRBV6-1
CSVNWGNEQFF TGCAGCGTTAACTGGGGTAATGAGCAGTTCTTC few NA TRBJ2-1 TRBV29-1
CASSPDLTGQYF TGTGCCAGCAGCCCGGACCTTACAGGGCAGTACTTC once NA TRBJ2-7 TRBV9
CASRTGRNTGELFF TGTGCCAGCAGGACAGGGCGGAACACCGGGGAGCTGTTTTTT NA TRBD1 TRBJ2-2 TRBV2
CASSASTNTEAFF TGTGCCAGCAGCGCTAGCACGAACACTGAAGCTTTCTTT many NA TRBJ1-1 TRBV7-2
CASSESPGTDDLLGF TGTGCCAGCAGTGAAAGTCCGGGGACTGACGATCTACTGGGCTTC many NA TRBJ2-7 TRBV6-1
CASSRRQGGSYNEQFF TGTGCCAGCAGCCGCCGACAGGGGGGCTCCTACAATGAGCAGTTCTTC NA TRBD1 TRBJ2-1 TRBV11-2
CASSLGPRLEQYF TGCGCCAGCAGCTTGGGACCCAGGCTCGAGCAGTACTTC NA NA TRBJ2-7 TRBV5-1
CSVVGGAVSTDTQYF TGCAGCGTTGTGGGGGGTGCGGTCAGCACAGATACGCAGTATTTT NA NA TRBJ2-3 TRBV29-1
CASSIGLAGSYNEQFF TGTGCCAGCAGCATCGGACTAGCGGGCTCCTACAATGAGCAGTTCTTC many TRBD2 TRBJ2-1 TRBV27
CASSIQQRTDAQYF TGTGCCAGTAGTATTCAACAGAGGACAGATGCGCAGTATTTT NA NA TRBJ2-3 TRBV19
CAGSPNQNSPLHF TGTGCCGGCAGCCCTAACCAGAATTCACCCCTCCACTTT once NA TRBJ1-6 TRBV7-3
CSVTNMNTEAFF TGCAGCGTGACGAATATGAACACTGAAGCTTTCTTT few NA TRBJ1-1 TRBV29-1
CASSRIVSGNTIYF TGTGCCAGCAGCCGGATTGTTTCTGGAAACACCATATATTTT many NA TRBJ1-3 TRBV7-9
CASSPAAGEFNEQFF TGTGCCAGCTCACCAGCGGCAGGGGAGTTCAATGAGCAGTTCTTC few NA TRBJ2-1 TRBV18
CASSPRLAEYTGELFF TGTGCCAGCAGCCCCAGACTAGCGGAGTACACCGGGGAGCTGTTTTTT NA TRBD2 TRBJ2-2 TRBV5-4
CASSYGGGQPQHF TGTGCCAGCAGTTATGGGGGGGGACAGCCCCAGCATTTT NA NA TRBJ1-5 TRBV6-1
CASSLTASGGLQETQYF TGTGCCAGCAGTTTGACGGCTAGCGGGGGCCTTCAAGAGACCCAGTACTTC many TRBD2 TRBJ2-5 TRBV27
CASSYTGTFEAFF TGTGCCAGCAGCTATACCGGGACTTTCGAAGCTTTCTTT many NA TRBJ1-1 TRBV5-5
CASNSGTGVHQPQHF TGTGCCAGTAACTCCGGGACAGGGGTTCATCAGCCCCAGCATTTT NA TRBD1 TRBJ1-5 TRBV6-1
CSARTGSEVAKNIQYF TGCAGTGCTCGGACAGGCTCTGAGGTAGCCAAAAACATTCAGTACTTC few TRBD1 TRBJ2-4 TRBV20-1
CASSPPGQGGSEQYF TGTGCCAGCTCACCTCCGGGACAGGGGGGATCCGAGCAGTACTTC many TRBD1 TRBJ2-7 TRBV18
CSRPRGAGETQYF TGCAGTCGTCCCCGGGGGGCGGGGGAGACCCAGTACTTC many NA TRBJ2-5 TRBV20-1
CASSLPPGYGYTF TGTGCCAGCAGCCTCCCCCCGGGCTATGGCTACACCTTC NA NA TRBJ1-2 TRBV5-5
CASSLGPPDQPQHF TGTGCCAGCAGTCTTGGACCGCCAGATCAGCCCCAGCATTTT many NA TRBJ1-5 TRBV6-1
CASSPRDGYTF TGTGCCAGCTCACCACGCGATGGCTACACCTTC NA NA TRBJ1-2 TRBV18
CASSEPGPQETQYF TGTGCCAGCAGTGAACCGGGCCCACAAGAGACCCAGTACTTC many NA TRBJ2-5 TRBV25-1
CASSPRGDEQFF TGTGCCAGCAGCCCCAGGGGAGATGAGCAGTTCTTC NA NA TRBJ2-1 TRBV7-6
CASSPDSNQPQHF TGCGCCAGCAGCCCGGACAGCAATCAGCCCCAGCATTTT many NA TRBJ1-5 TRBV5-1
CARSPTGTENTEAFF TGCGCCAGGAGCCCTACCGGGACAGAGAACACTGAAGCTTTCTTT once TRBD1 TRBJ1-1 TRBV4-1
CASSFSAASGGYTF TGTGCCAGTAGTTTTTCCGCGGCCAGTGGAGGCTACACCTTC NA NA TRBJ1-2 TRBV19
CSADRASYNSPLHF TGCAGTGCTGACAGGGCCTCCTATAATTCGCCCCTCCACTTT many TRBD1 TRBJ1-6 TRBV20-1
CASSGLLYTEAFF TGTGCCAGCAGTGGGCTCTTATACACTGAAGCTTTCTTT many NA TRBJ1-1 TRBV7-2
CATSTGSYEQYF TGTGCCACCTCAACAGGGAGCTACGAGCAGTACTTC few NA TRBJ2-7 TRBV24-1
CSARDGGVSYNSPLHF TGCAGTGCTAGAGATGGGGGGGTCTCCTATAATTCACCCCTCCACTTT few NA TRBJ1-6 TRBV20-1
CASSRRTGNMNTEAFF TGTGCCAGCAGCCGCCGGACAGGGAATATGAACACTGAAGCTTTCTTT NA TRBD1 TRBJ1-1 TRBV7-2